A single sample gave rise to the 7 T cell receptor beta chains below, sequenced in a study of blood T cell repertoires in COVID-19. The protocol was immunoSEQ multiplex PCR, while the TCRdb copy is restricted to in-frame clones and leaves out a portion. The table includes 200,000 or so clones, approximately 92% detected once. Sequencing was done on a sample of PBMCs or T cells enriched from blood (not recorded which). These receptors came from a woman aged 40 to 50 with acute COVID-19.

The chain has TRBV7-2 and TRBJ2-4; 9 bases align to TRBD1. The CDR3 extends over 17 amino acids. From germline, CDR1 is SGHTA and CDR2 FQGNSA. The junction had 6 bases not matched to a gene; V was cut back by 1 base and J by 2 bases. CDR3 protein: CASSLGGTGLTKNIQYF. The CDR3 DNA follows: TGTGCCAGCAGCTTAGGTGGGACAGGGCTAACCAAAAACATTCAGTACTTC. Looking up the rest from reference TRBV7-2 and TRBJ2-4 gives the full variable domain: GAGVSQSPSNKVTEKGKDVELRCDPISGHTALYWYRQSLGQGLEFLIYFQGNSAPDKSGLPSDRFSAERTGGSVSTLTIQRTQQEDSAVYLCASSLGGTGLTKNIQYFGAGTRLSVL.

The chain employs TRBV6-5 and TRBJ2-5; D perhaps matches TRBD2 (6 bases). The CDR3 consists of 13 residues. The germline gives CDR1 MNHEY, CDR2 SVGAGI. With 8 bases removed from V and 2 bases from J, the gap between germline ends came to 12 bases. The CDR3 nucleotides are TGTGCCAGCCGGAGGGCTTTACAAGAGACCCAGTACTTC. It translates to CASRRALQETQYF.

This chain uses TRBV18 with TRBJ1-5, with 7 bases fitting TRBD1. This CDR3 region has 14 residues. The V gene end was trimmed by 6 bases and the J gene end by 2 bases; junction bases not matched to a gene: 4. CDR1 and CDR2 from the germline V gene are KGHSH and LQKENI. CDR3 amino acids: CASSKGQGNQPQHF. The DNA of the CDR3 is TGTGCCAGCTCGAAAGGACAGGGCAATCAGCCCCAGCATTTT.

The J gene is TRBJ2-1, the V gene TRBV12-5; TRBD1 matches 9 bases. V gave up 6 bases and J gave up 3 bases; unmatched junction bases: 3. Germline V gives CDR1 LGHNT, CDR2 FRNRAP. The CDR3 runs 14 residues. The CDR3 here is CASGEGQGYNEQFF. The CDR3 DNA sequence: TGTGCTAGTGGCGAGGGACAGGGCTACAATGAGCAGTTCTTC.

Notes on this clone: Other DNA sequences in the sample encode the same CDR3. The chain combines TRBV7-2 with TRBJ1-5, with D possibly matching TRBD1 (5 bases). CDR3 length: 14 amino acids. The V end lost 1 base, the J end lost 2 bases, and 6 bases lay between the germline ends. Germline loops: CDR1 SGHTA, CDR2 FQGNSA. CDR3 sequence reads: CASSLVQGNQPQHF. The CDR3 DNA sequence: TGTGCCAGCAGCTTAGTACAGGGCAATCAGCCCCAGCATTTT.

This rearrangement joins TRBV4-3 to TRBJ2-1; D may be TRBD2 (6 bases). V dropped 0 bases and J dropped 12 bases, with 21 bases sitting between them. The CDR3 covers 16 residues. From germline, CDR1 is LGHNA and CDR2 YSLEER. For the CDR3, the DNA is TGCGCCAGCAGCCAAGATTGGGAGACTAGTCCCGTGGTGCAGTTCTTC. It translates to CASSQDWETSPVVQFF.

V gene TRBV5-4 combines with J gene TRBJ2-7; 10 bases fit TRBD2. Germline V gene sequence: CDR1 SGHNT, CDR2 YYREEE (reference sequence). This CDR3 spans 16 amino acids. The J segment lost 3 bases and the V segment lost 4 bases, leaving 10 bases of the junction unmatched. CDR3 bases: TGTGCCAGCAGCCACGGGACTAGCGTAGGTGGCTACGAGCAGTACTTC. Translation gives CASSHGTSVGGYEQYF.